The clone carrying this T cell receptor beta chain was found once. The antigen remains undetermined. CDR3 size: 16 residues. With V trimmed by 2 bases and J by 0 bases, 4 bases remained unmatched. CDR1 is GTSNPN, CDR2 SVGIG, per germline (reference sequence). Assay used: immunoSEQ multiplex PCR; TCRdb lists only in-frame clones, some missing. The table includes more than 95,000 clones, 86% detected once. This sample is drawn from a study of cytomegalovirus exposure and HLA in healthy donors. Overall study findings and caveats: The tendency of first-cohort TCR clusters to co-occur in the roughly 120 validation repertoires was the finding of a later analysis. Despite most TCR sequences being rare, some public TCRs occurred in many donors.

The source is a man aged 18-30 years in good health and CMV-seronegative. Sequencing was done on a sample of PBMCs. This chain connects TRBV30 to TRBJ2-3; 11 nucleotides align to TRBD2. CDR3 sequence (DNA): TGTGCCTGGAGTCGACTAGCGGGGACTAGCACAGATACGCAGTATTTT. This sequence encodes CAWSRLAGTSTDTQYF.